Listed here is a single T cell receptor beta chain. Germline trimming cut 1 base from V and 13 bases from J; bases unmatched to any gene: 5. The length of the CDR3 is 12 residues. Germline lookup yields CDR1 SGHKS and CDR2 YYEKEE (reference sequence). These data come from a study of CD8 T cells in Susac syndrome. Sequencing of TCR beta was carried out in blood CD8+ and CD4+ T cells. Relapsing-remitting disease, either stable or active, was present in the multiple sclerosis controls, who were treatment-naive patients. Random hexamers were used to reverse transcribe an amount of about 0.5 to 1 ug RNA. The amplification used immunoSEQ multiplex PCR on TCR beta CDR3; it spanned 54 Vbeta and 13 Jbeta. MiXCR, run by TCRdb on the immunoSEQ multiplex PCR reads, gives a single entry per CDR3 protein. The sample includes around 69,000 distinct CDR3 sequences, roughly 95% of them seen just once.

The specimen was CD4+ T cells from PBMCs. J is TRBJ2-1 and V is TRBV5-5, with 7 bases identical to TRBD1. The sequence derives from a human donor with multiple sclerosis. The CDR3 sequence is CASSLWTGQQFF. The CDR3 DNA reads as TGTGCCAGCAGCTTGTGGACAGGCCAACAGTTCTTC.